This record looks at one TCR beta chain sequence and its context. In the authors' methods: How many nucleated cells were present was estimated from reference gene primer amplification. Sequencing used immunoSEQ multiplex PCR; TCRdb keeps in-frame clones, though not all of them. That table furnishes V, J and clone size, whereas the DNA furnished D and trimming. The repertoire includes about 500,000 clones, roughly 87% of them detected once, and 0.7% sits in the top ten. The data belong to a study of blood T cell repertoires in COVID-19. Participants came from fewer than 25 US areas, aged roughly 18 to 89 years. Cohort 3 donors counted as recovered after two negative PCRs, clearance, or resolved symptoms. Germline trimming cut 5 bases from V and 7 bases from J; bases unmatched to any gene: 11. The CDR3 is 16 residues long. CDR1 and CDR2 (germline): LNHDA, SQIVND (reference sequence).

This receptor was obtained from a woman between 18 and 29 years old who had recovered from COVID-19. This chain links TRBV19 with TRBJ1-5; 10 bases line up with TRBD1. The sample taken for sequencing was PBMCs or T cells enriched from blood (not recorded which). CDR3 nucleotides: TGTGCCAGTAGTCCACGAACTGACAGGGGGCAACAGCCCCAGCATTTT. Its translation: CASSPRTDRGQQPQHF.